This T cell receptor (beta chain) was captured by sequencing in a study of neoadjuvant anti-PD-1 for oral cavity cancer. Study results and limitations: Each response group had just three patients in TCR analyses. Greater tumor shrinkage accompanied bigger post-treatment sizes of preexisting clones.

Repertoires were generated with immunoSEQ multiplex PCR, while TCRdb's copy carries only in-frame clones and drops some. The table has around 9,700 clones, about 50% seen once. Trimming at V came to 7 bases and at J to 1 base, leaving 3 bases not matched to a gene. CDR3 length equals 13 residues. CDR1 is SNHLY, CDR2 FYNNEI, per germline. Patients had HPV-negative, locally advanced oral cavity squamous cell carcinoma. This clone is medium-sized by share. Its target is unknown. The sequence was collected from a person between 40 and 79 years old with oral cavity squamous cell carcinoma. This material consisted of tumor tissue, taken before nivolumab (anti-PD-1) treatment. The chain carries TRBV2 and TRBJ1-1; 7 bases align to TRBD1. The CDR3 nucleotides are TGTGCCAGCACGACAGGGCCGAACACTGAAGCTTTCTTT. Its translation is CASTTGPNTEAFF.